These 27 T cell receptor beta chains share one sample of origin, sequenced in a study of response to subunit inactivated influenza vaccine. MiXCR, applied by TCRdb to the RT-PCR reads, yields one record per CDR3 protein. The sample holds about 830,000 distinct CDR3 sequences; about 18% are singletons and the top ten take around 9.9%. The sample was PBMCs from blood, taken about 5 days after vaccination. These receptors originate from a man between 50 and 59 years old who received an inactivated influenza vaccine.

J is TRBJ2-1 and V is TRBV3-1; D ambiguous. With 0 bases removed from V and 7 bases from J, the gap between germline ends came to 13 bases. Germline values: CDR1 LGHDT, CDR2 YNNKEL (reference sequence). The CDR3 totals 15 residues. The DNA for the CDR3 is TGTGCCAGCAGCCAAGAGTTAGTCAGCCGAAATGAGCAGTTCTTC. Its translation is CASSQELVSRNEQFF.

The CDR3 loop reads CASGPYSNQPQHF. DNA of the CDR3: TGTGCCAGCGGGCCTTATAGCAATCAGCCCCAGCATTTT. The V gene is TRBV6-2 or TRBV6-3, the J gene TRBJ1-5, with D uncertain. CDR3 length: 13 residues. V gave up 8 bases and J gave up 0 bases, with 8 bases separating them. Per the germline V gene, CDR1 is MNHEY and CDR2 is SVGEGT.

The chain recombines TRBV12-3 or TRBV12-4 with TRBJ1-1, with TRBD1 identical over 7 bases. CDR3 length: 13 residues. The V segment lost 5 bases and the J segment 6 bases; nucleotides outside the gene matches: 6. In DNA, the CDR3 is TGTGCCAGCAGTCCACGACAGGGCTCTGAAGCTTTCTTT. Translated, it gives CASSPRQGSEAFF.

The J gene is TRBJ2-7, the V gene TRBV5-1, with D perhaps TRBD2 (6 bases). Trimming shortened V by 3 bases and J by 4 bases, and 17 bases separated the two germline ends. The CDR3 extends over 15 amino acids. The V gene's germline CDR1 is SGHRS and CDR2 YFSETQ. The CDR3 DNA is TGCGCCAGCAGCTCTGGCGGGATAGCGGCTTACGAGCAGTACTTC. Its translation is CASSSGGIAAYEQYF. Using reference TRBV5-1 and TRBJ2-7 for the parts outside the CDR3, the full variable domain is KAGVTQTPRYLIKTRGQQVTLSCSPISGHRSVSWYQQTPGQGLQFLFEYFSETQRNKGNFPGRFSGRQFSNSRSEMNVSTLELGDSALYLCASSSGGIAAYEQYFGPGTRLTVT.

This clonotype was counted at least ten times. This sequence joins TRBV5-1 and TRBJ1-1; the D gene is possibly TRBD1 (5 bases). CDR1 is SGHRS, CDR2 YFSETQ, per germline. The CDR3 extends over 17 amino acids. V lost 0 bases and J 6 bases, leaving 21 bases between the germline ends. The CDR3 DNA follows: TGCGCCAGCAGCTTGGATACCGGGGCTAGCGATCCGCCTGAAGCTTTCTTT. Its protein is CASSLDTGASDPPEAFF. Based on the CDR3 plus reference TRBV5-1 and TRBJ1-1, the full variable domain is KAGVTQTPRYLIKTRGQQVTLSCSPISGHRSVSWYQQTPGQGLQFLFEYFSETQRNKGNFPGRFSGRQFSNSRSEMNVSTLELGDSALYLCASSLDTGASDPPEAFFGQGTRLTVV.

This clonotype came up a few times. V usage is TRBV18 and J usage is TRBJ2-2; possibly TRBD2 for D (5 bases). Germline values: CDR1 KGHSH, CDR2 LQKENI. V was cut by 3 bases and J by 7 bases, with 9 bases left in between. The CDR3 loop spans 13 amino acids. The CDR3 sequence is CASSPREGGELFF. As DNA, the CDR3 is TGTGCCAGCTCACCGAGGGAAGGCGGGGAGCTGTTTTTT.

This rearrangement joins TRBV2 to TRBJ2-4; possible D gene TRBD1, 6 bases. CDR1 and CDR2 (germline): SNHLY, FYNNEI. V was pared by 8 bases and J by 9 bases, with 17 bases between. The CDR3 runs to 13 residues. The CDR3 region is CASCQGSMGIQYF. The CDR3 region has the DNA TGTGCCAGCTGTCAGGGGTCCATGGGCATTCAGTACTTC.

The chain uses TRBV4-1 and TRBJ2-3; 7 bases are shared with TRBD2. The CDR3 sequence is 15 residues long. Germline values: CDR1 MGHRA, CDR2 YSYEKL. V lost 4 bases and J lost 2; bases outside the gene matches: 6. The CDR3 protein is CASSRSGTNTDTQYF. CDR3 nucleotide sequence: TGCGCCAGCAGCCGGAGCGGGACTAACACAGATACGCAGTATTTT.

This clonotype was recorded at least ten times. The chain has TRBV12-3 or TRBV12-4 and TRBJ1-2, with a weak D call TRBD1 (5 bases). The V end was cut by 4 bases, the J end by 4 bases, with 13 bases between. The CDR3 runs to 14 residues. This CDR3 reads CASSSPTDIYGYTF. In DNA, the CDR3 is TGTGCCAGCAGTTCCCCGACAGACATCTATGGCTACACCTTC.

The rearrangement links TRBV7-2 to TRBJ2-1; 7 bases agree with TRBD2. The CDR3 runs to 15 residues. Trimming at V came to 0 bases and at J to 5 bases, leaving 4 bases not matched to a gene. From germline, CDR1 is SGHTA and CDR2 FQGNSA. This CDR3 reads CASSLAGLPNNEQFF. In DNA, the CDR3 is TGTGCCAGCAGCTTAGCGGGACTACCGAACAATGAGCAGTTCTTC. Using reference TRBV7-2 and TRBJ2-1 for the parts outside the CDR3, the full variable domain is GAGVSQSPSNKVTEKGKDVELRCDPISGHTALYWYRQSLGQGLEFLIYFQGNSAPDKSGLPSDRFSAERTGGSVSTLTIQRTQQEDSAVYLCASSLAGLPNNEQFFGPGTRLTVL.

The chain recombines TRBV12-3 or TRBV12-4 with TRBJ2-3; 8 positions agree with TRBD2. Trimming took 8 bases from V and 7 from J; bases not matched to a gene: 11. This CDR3 has 14 amino acids. For the CDR3, the DNA is TGTGCCAGCTGTACTAGCGGCAGCCCGCATACGCAGTATTTT. Residues: CASCTSGSPHTQYF.

This clonotype was seen a handful of times. The chain joins TRBV7-2 to TRBJ2-3, with D maybe TRBD2 (5 bases). V shed 2 bases and J shed 7 bases, with 10 bases lying between them. CDR3 length: 13 amino acids. Germline CDR1 is SGHTA and CDR2 is FQGNSA. The chain's CDR3 is CASSLPSLNTQYF. The CDR3 nucleotides read TGTGCCAGCAGCTTACCTAGCCTGAATACGCAGTATTTT.

The genes are TRBV5-5 and TRBJ1-4; 9 positions match TRBD1. This CDR3 spans 15 amino acids. CDR1 is SGHKS, CDR2 YYEKEE, per germline (reference sequence). The junction had 5 bases not matched to a gene; V was cut back by 0 bases and J by 8 bases. The CDR3 reads CASSLVTGGFEKLFF. The CDR3, as DNA: TGTGCCAGCAGCTTGGTGACAGGGGGATTCGAAAAACTGTTTTTT.

The rearrangement joins TRBV19 to TRBJ2-2; D is perhaps TRBD1 (5 bases). Trimming took off 5 bases at V and 8 bases at J, with 12 bases between the two ends. Looked up from germline, CDR1 is LNHDA and CDR2 is SQIVND (reference sequence). This CDR3 region has 13 residues. In nucleotides, the CDR3 is TGTGCCAGTAGTGGGGCAGATCCTGGGGAGCTGTTTTTT. Protein: CASSGADPGELFF.

This clonotype was observed a handful of times. The chain recombines TRBV6-1 with TRBJ1-2; a weak D match, TRBD1 (5 bases). The CDR3 totals 14 residues. Trimming removed 6 bases from V and 4 bases from J, with 15 bases in between. Germline V gene lookup returns CDR1 MNHNS and CDR2 SASEGT. The CDR3 spells CASRSQGGSYGYTF. CDR3 DNA: TGTGCCAGCAGGAGCCAGGGAGGTAGCTATGGCTACACCTTC.

This clonotype was found many times. The chain is built from TRBV12-3 or TRBV12-4 and TRBJ1-1; D may be TRBD1 (6 bases). The V and J ends lost 6 bases and 2 bases respectively, with 13 bases between them. This CDR3 spans 14 amino acids. DNA of the CDR3: TGTGCCAGCAGCGGCAGGGGAGGAAACACTGAAGCTTTCTTT. Its protein product is CASSGRGGNTEAFF.

The chain links TRBV20-1 to TRBJ1-2, with 9 bases matching TRBD1. Germline CDR1 is DFQATT and CDR2 is SNEGSKA (reference sequence). The CDR3 has 14 amino acids. V lost 5 bases, J lost 0 bases, and 4 bases stayed unmatched. The CDR3 nucleotides are TGCAGTGCTTCCCGGGACAGGGCTAACTATGGCTACACCTTC. As protein: CSASRDRANYGYTF.

This clonotype has at least ten counts. V gene TRBV29-1 combines with J gene TRBJ2-5; D might be TRBD2 (6 bases). The CDR3 totals 11 residues. Germline assignment: CDR1 SQVTM and CDR2 ANQGSEA. The ends were cut back, 7 bases at V and 7 bases at J, with 13 bases in the middle. CDR3 DNA: TGCAGCGCTGGAGAGGAGGGGACCCAGTACTTC. It specifies CSAGEEGTQYF.

This clonotype was seen a few times. The rearrangement links TRBV24-1 to TRBJ2-1; tentative D call: TRBD2 (6 bases). Germline V lookup: CDR1 KGHDR, CDR2 SFDVKD. This CDR3 spans 16 amino acids. V was pared by 0 bases and J by 0 bases, with 8 bases between. The CDR3 is CATSDLFGSSYNEQFF. The CDR3 nucleotides are TGTGCCACCAGTGATTTGTTCGGGAGCTCCTACAATGAGCAGTTCTTC.

The chain has TRBV7-2 and TRBJ2-7; D gene ambiguous. The CDR3 totals 12 residues. V shed 5 bases and J shed 5 bases, with 10 bases lying between them. Germline loops: CDR1 SGHTA, CDR2 FQGNSA. CDR3 protein: CASSRDTHEQYF. CDR3 nucleotide sequence: TGTGCCAGCAGCCGAGACACCCACGAGCAGTACTTC.

This chain uses TRBV7-2 with TRBJ2-7, with 9 bases fitting TRBD1. Looked up from germline, CDR1 is SGHTA and CDR2 is FQGNSA. J gave up 4 bases and V 5 bases, and 12 bases lay outside the gene matches. CDR3 length equals 16 residues. The CDR3: CASSLGSGQGSYEQYF. In DNA, the CDR3 is TGTGCCAGCAGCCTCGGATCCGGACAGGGGTCATACGAGCAGTACTTC.

The chain combines TRBV28 with TRBJ1-2; TRBD1 is a possible D gene (5 bases). The CDR3 extends over 13 amino acids. The V gene lost 8 bases and the J gene lost 4 bases, with 14 bases spanning the gap. The germline gives CDR1 MDHEN, CDR2 SYDVKM. Here the CDR3 reads CASYSAGTYGYTF. CDR3 nucleotide sequence: TGTGCCAGCTATTCCGCAGGGACCTATGGCTACACCTTC.

There are many counts of this clonotype. This sequence joins TRBV4-3 and TRBJ2-1; D is possibly TRBD2 (6 bases). Germline-derived CDR1 and CDR2 are LGHNA and YSLEER. The CDR3 runs 15 residues. V was pared by 0 bases and J by 4 bases, with 10 bases between. The CDR3 loop is CASSQDSGTYNEQFF. CDR3 bases: TGCGCCAGCAGCCAAGATTCAGGGACTTACAATGAGCAGTTCTTC.

The chain has TRBV6-1 and TRBJ1-6; TRBD1 agrees at 10 bases. CDR1 and CDR2 from the germline V gene are MNHNS and SASEGT. There are 16 residues in the CDR3. Trimming cost V 5 bases and J 7 bases; bases outside gene matches: 8. The CDR3 spells CASSPDRGRFNSPLHF. In DNA, the CDR3 is TGTGCCAGCAGTCCCGACAGGGGGCGATTCAATTCACCCCTCCACTTT.

In the case of this clonotype: Its ends do not fully match the called genes, so a read error is possible. CDR3 sequence (DNA): TGTGCCACCAGCAGAGAGCTTGCCAGGAACACCCGGGAGCTGTTTTTT. As protein: CATSRELARNTRELFF. The chain links TRBV15 to TRBJ2-2; D is ambiguous. CDR3 length: 16 amino acids. The V gene's germline CDR1 is LNHNV and CDR2 YYDKDF (reference sequence).

This chain links TRBV5-5 with TRBJ2-5; no reliable D call. With 0 bases removed from V and 5 bases from J, the gap between germline ends came to 8 bases. Germline values: CDR1 SGHKS, CDR2 YYEKEE (reference sequence). The CDR3 spans 13 residues. For the CDR3, the DNA is TGTGCCAGCAGCTTGGCTCACGGGGAGACCCAGTACTTC. It yields the protein CASSLAHGETQYF.

The chain recombines TRBV20-1 with TRBJ1-6; 7 bases map to TRBD1. The V gene end was trimmed by 6 bases and the J gene end by 7 bases; junction bases not matched to a gene: 6. The CDR3 spans 13 residues. Germline values: CDR1 DFQATT, CDR2 SNEGSKA (reference sequence). The CDR3: CSAPGTVNSPLHF. CDR3 bases: TGCAGTGCACCCGGGACAGTCAATTCACCCCTCCACTTT.